Described below is a single T cell receptor (beta chain) sequence and its context. These data are taken from a study of identical twins. With V trimmed by 0 bases and J by 7 bases, 8 bases remained unmatched. The CDR3 sequence is 15 residues long. Germline V gene lookup returns CDR1 MGHRA and CDR2 YSYEKL. TCRdb reprocessed the 5' RACE reads via MiXCR and lists one record per CDR3 protein. The table includes approximately 890,000 distinct CDR3 sequences, around an eighth detected once. These same records also appear under a second study, on yellow fever vaccine responses in identical twins.

The receptor comes from a woman in her late teens or twenties in good health. Sequenced input: PBMCs. This sequence joins TRBV4-1 and TRBJ2-7; 8 bases align to TRBD2. The CDR3 sequence: CASSQEGLPGGEQYF. The CDR3 region has the DNA TGCGCCAGCAGCCAAGAGGGTCTCCCGGGGGGGGAGCAGTACTTC.